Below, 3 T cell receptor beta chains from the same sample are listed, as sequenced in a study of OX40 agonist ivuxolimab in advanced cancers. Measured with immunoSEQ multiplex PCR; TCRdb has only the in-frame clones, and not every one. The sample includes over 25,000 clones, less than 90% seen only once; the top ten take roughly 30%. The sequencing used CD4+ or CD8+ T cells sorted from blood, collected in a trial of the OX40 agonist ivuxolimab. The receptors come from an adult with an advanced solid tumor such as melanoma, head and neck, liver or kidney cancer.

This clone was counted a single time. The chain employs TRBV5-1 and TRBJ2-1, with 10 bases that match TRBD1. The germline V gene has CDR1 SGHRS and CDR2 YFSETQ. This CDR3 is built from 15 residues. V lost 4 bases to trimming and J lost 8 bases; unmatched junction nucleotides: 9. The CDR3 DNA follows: TGCGCCAGCAGCCAAAGACAGGGGGCGTCCCATGAGCAGTTCTTC. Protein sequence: CASSQRQGASHEQFF.

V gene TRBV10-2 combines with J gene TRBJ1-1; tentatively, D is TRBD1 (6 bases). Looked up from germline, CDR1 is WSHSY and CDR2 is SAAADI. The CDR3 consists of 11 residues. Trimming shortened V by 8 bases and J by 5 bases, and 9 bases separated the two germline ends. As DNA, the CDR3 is TGCGCCAGCCGTCAGGGGACTGAAGCTTTCTTT. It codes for CASRQGTEAFF.

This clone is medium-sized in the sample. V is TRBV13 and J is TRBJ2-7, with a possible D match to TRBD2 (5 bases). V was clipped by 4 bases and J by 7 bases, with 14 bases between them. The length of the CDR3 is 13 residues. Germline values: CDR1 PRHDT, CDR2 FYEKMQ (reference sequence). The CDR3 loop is CASSSDSSDEQYF. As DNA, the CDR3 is TGTGCCAGCAGCTCGGACTCCTCAGATGAGCAGTACTTC. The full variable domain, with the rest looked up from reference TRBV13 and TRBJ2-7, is AAGVIQSPRHLIKEKRETATLKCYPIPRHDTVYWYQQGPGQDPQFLISFYEKMQSDKGSIPDRFSAQQFSDYHSELNMSSLELGDSALYFCASSSDSSDEQYFGPGTRLTVT.